The rows below give T cell receptor beta chains drawn from one sample of a study of identical twins. MiXCR, run by TCRdb on the 5' RACE reads, gives a single entry per CDR3 protein. The sample contains approximately 1.8 million distinct CDR3 sequences, under 35% of which appear only once. The sequenced sample was cord blood. These receptor sequences come from a newborn girl in good health. Each CDR3 is given with its conserved first and last residue. The D gene is left open where the match is weak. Expanded clones are given a class, and other clones once, few, many or no size at all.

DNA: TGTGCCAGCAGTTTCCGGACAGCCTATAATTCACCCCTCCACTTT
CDR3: CASSFRTAYNSPLHF
size: once
J: TRBJ1-6
D: NA
V: TRBV12-3/TRBV12-4

DNA: TGTGCCAGCTCACCGACTAGCGGGGGAGGCGAGCAGTACTTC
CDR3: CASSPTSGGGEQYF
size: NA
J: TRBJ2-7
D: TRBD2
V: TRBV18

DNA: TGTGCCAGCAGTTACTCAGGGACTAGCGGGATCTACACAGATACGCAGTATTTT
CDR3: CASSYSGTSGIYTDTQYF
size: NA
J: TRBJ2-3
D: TRBD2
V: TRBV6-5

DNA: TGTGCCAGCAGTTTGATCGCGTCCAGGTACCAAGAGACCCAGTACTTC
CDR3: CASSLIASRYQETQYF
size: NA
J: TRBJ2-5
D: NA
V: TRBV28

DNA: TGTGCCAGCAGTGGTGACAGCCAAAATCAGCCCCAGCATTTT
CDR3: CASSGDSQNQPQHF
size: few
J: TRBJ1-5
D: NA
V: TRBV2

DNA: TGTGCCAGCAGCCAAGGTGGGACAGGGGTCGCAGATACGCAGTATTTT
CDR3: CASSQGGTGVADTQYF
size: NA
J: TRBJ2-3
D: TRBD1
V: TRBV14

DNA: TGCAGTGCTAGAGGGGGGGCAGAGCAGCCCCAGCATTTT
CDR3: CSARGGAEQPQHF
size: few
J: TRBJ1-5
D: NA
V: TRBV20-1

DNA: TGCAGTGCCTCCCCCCTCGGGGGCGCTCCAAATGAGCAGTTCTTC
CDR3: CSASPLGGAPNEQFF
size: few
J: TRBJ2-1
D: NA
V: TRBV20-1

DNA: TGTGCCAGCAGCTTGGGGCGTGGTGGGCAGTTCTTC
CDR3: CASSLGRGGQFF
size: few
J: TRBJ2-1
D: NA
V: TRBV5-6

DNA: TGTGCCAGCAGCAACCCACTAGCGGGTGGGCAAGAGACCCAGTACTTC
CDR3: CASSNPLAGGQETQYF
size: NA
J: TRBJ2-5
D: TRBD2
V: TRBV3-1

DNA: TGTGCCAGCAGTTCCCGGACAGGAGGGTCCCACGAGCAGTACTTC
CDR3: CASSSRTGGSHEQYF
size: NA
J: TRBJ2-7
D: NA
V: TRBV27

DNA: TGCGCCAGCAGCCATTCTTCGACAGGGGGAACCTACAATGAGCAGTTCTTC
CDR3: CASSHSSTGGTYNEQFF
size: NA
J: TRBJ2-1
D: TRBD1
V: TRBV4-1

DNA: TGCAGCGACCCTGGGACACGTGGCTACACCTTC
CDR3: CSDPGTRGYTF
size: NA
J: TRBJ1-2
D: NA
V: TRBV20-1

DNA: TGTGCCAGCAGCTTAGCCGGGGAACCCATATACGAGCAGTACTTC
CDR3: CASSLAGEPIYEQYF
size: few
J: TRBJ2-7
D: NA
V: TRBV7-6

DNA: TGTGCCAGCAGTTTATTTGCGGGGGGGTTGAATGAGCAGTTCTTC
CDR3: CASSLFAGGLNEQFF
size: few
J: TRBJ2-1
D: TRBD2
V: TRBV12-3/TRBV12-4

DNA: TGCAGTGCTAGCCCGGGGAGAAACATTCAGTACTTC
CDR3: CSASPGRNIQYF
size: NA
J: TRBJ2-4
D: NA
V: TRBV20-1

DNA: TGTGCCAGCAGCCAAGAGGGAGTTAGTAGAACTTCTGGGGCCAACGTCCTGACTTTC
CDR3: CASSQEGVSRTSGANVLTF
size: few
J: TRBJ2-6
D: NA
V: TRBV3-1

DNA: TGTGCCATTTCAACAACGGGGAGTAATTCACCCCTCCACTTT
CDR3: CAISTTGSNSPLHF
size: few
J: TRBJ1-6
D: NA
V: TRBV10-3

DNA: TGCAGTGCTAACCACAGGGATTATGGCTACACCTTC
CDR3: CSANHRDYGYTF
size: NA
J: TRBJ1-2
D: NA
V: TRBV20-1

DNA: TGTGCCAGCAGTTACACAGGTGCCGTGAATGAAAAACTGTTTTTT
CDR3: CASSYTGAVNEKLFF
size: few
J: TRBJ1-4
D: NA
V: TRBV6-5

DNA: TGCAGTGCTAGAGGGAGGGGCAGATCTAATTCACCCCTCCACTTT
CDR3: CSARGRGRSNSPLHF
size: few
J: TRBJ1-6
D: NA
V: TRBV20-1

DNA: TGTGCCAGCAGCGACTCTTCCGGGACACCAACTTATGGCTACACCTTC
CDR3: CASSDSSGTPTYGYTF
size: NA
J: TRBJ1-2
D: NA
V: TRBV9

DNA: TGCAGTGCTAGCGGGAGAGAAGAGACCCAGTTCTTC
CDR3: CSASGREETQFF
size: NA
J: TRBJ2-1
D: NA
V: TRBV20-1

DNA: TGCGCCAGCAGCTTGACTAGCGGGCCTTTCAATGAGCAGTTCTTC
CDR3: CASSLTSGPFNEQFF
size: few
J: TRBJ2-1
D: TRBD2
V: TRBV5-1

DNA: TGTGCCAGCAGTCAAGACAGGACTGGCTCCTATAATTCACCCCTCCACTTT
CDR3: CASSQDRTGSYNSPLHF
size: NA
J: TRBJ1-6
D: NA
V: TRBV28

DNA: TGCAGCGCCCTGACTAGCGGGACGTACGAGCAGTACTTC
CDR3: CSALTSGTYEQYF
size: many
J: TRBJ2-7
D: TRBD2
V: TRBV29-1

DNA: TGTGCCAGCAGCCGAAAACGACTGGGGATCACAGATACGCAGTATTTT
CDR3: CASSRKRLGITDTQYF
size: NA
J: TRBJ2-3
D: NA
V: TRBV11-1

DNA: TGCAGTGCTCAGGGAGGGGGGCTTGAAAAACTGTTTTTT
CDR3: CSAQGGGLEKLFF
size: once
J: TRBJ1-4
D: NA
V: TRBV20-1

DNA: TGCAGTGCTAGAGGGCGGACAGGGGACTACAATGAGCAGTTCTTC
CDR3: CSARGRTGDYNEQFF
size: NA
J: TRBJ2-1
D: TRBD1
V: TRBV20-1

DNA: TGCGCCAGCGGCACCGGACAGGGGGAGTACAGCACAGATACGCAGTATTTT
CDR3: CASGTGQGEYSTDTQYF
size: NA
J: TRBJ2-3
D: TRBD1
V: TRBV5-1

DNA: TGTGCCACCAGCAGAGATCTGACTAGCGGGCAACTCTCCTACAATGAGCAGTACTTC
CDR3: CATSRDLTSGQLSYNEQYF
size: NA
J: TRBJ2-4
D: TRBD2
V: TRBV15

DNA: TGTGCCAGCAGCTTAGGAACAGGGGGCCTAAAGGGCACTGAAGCTTTCTTT
CDR3: CASSLGTGGLKGTEAFF
size: NA
J: TRBJ1-1
D: TRBD1
V: TRBV7-9

DNA: TGTGCCAGCAGGGTAGCGGTAAACAAAAACATTCAGTACTTC
CDR3: CASRVAVNKNIQYF
size: few
J: TRBJ2-4
D: NA
V: TRBV2

DNA: TGCGCCAGCAGCTTGGACAGGGGGCTATACAATGAGCAGTTCTTC
CDR3: CASSLDRGLYNEQFF
size: many
J: TRBJ2-1
D: TRBD1
V: TRBV5-1

DNA: TGTGCCAGCCACAGCTCCTACGAGCAGTACTTC
CDR3: CASHSSYEQYF
size: NA
J: TRBJ2-7
D: NA
V: TRBV2

DNA: TGTGCCAGCAGCTTAGTGGCCCGGGACAGGGAGACCCAGTACTTC
CDR3: CASSLVARDRETQYF
size: NA
J: TRBJ2-5
D: TRBD1
V: TRBV7-9

DNA: TGCAGTGCTAGAGAGACTAACACCGGGGAGCTGTTTTTT
CDR3: CSARETNTGELFF
size: NA
J: TRBJ2-2
D: NA
V: TRBV20-1

DNA: TGTGCCAGCAGCTTTCCCCAAGGGGGAACTGGCTACACCTTC
CDR3: CASSFPQGGTGYTF
size: NA
J: TRBJ1-2
D: NA
V: TRBV7-2

DNA: TGTGCCAGCAGTGATTCAGGGATCTATGGCTACACCTTC
CDR3: CASSDSGIYGYTF
size: few
J: TRBJ1-2
D: NA
V: TRBV2

DNA: TGTGCCCCGGAGGGATTTGGCGAGCAGTACTTC
CDR3: CAPEGFGEQYF
size: many
J: TRBJ2-7
D: NA
V: TRBV24-1

DNA: TGTGCCAGCAGCTTAGAAGTCTACGGTAGTGTGACAGATACGCAGTATTTT
CDR3: CASSLEVYGSVTDTQYF
size: NA
J: TRBJ2-3
D: NA
V: TRBV7-6

DNA: TGTGCCATCGGGTCGGAGTACACTGAAGCTTTCTTT
CDR3: CAIGSEYTEAFF
size: once
J: TRBJ1-1
D: NA
V: TRBV10-3

DNA: TGTGCCAGCAGCCAAGATTGGGGACAATACAATGAGCAGTTCTTC
CDR3: CASSQDWGQYNEQFF
size: NA
J: TRBJ2-1
D: NA
V: TRBV14

DNA: TGCAGTGCTAAACGGGGGGGTTTCACAGATACGCAGTATTTT
CDR3: CSAKRGGFTDTQYF
size: NA
J: TRBJ2-3
D: TRBD2
V: TRBV20-1

DNA: TGCAGTGTCAAGCGGGGGGGCACAGATACGCAGTATTTT
CDR3: CSVKRGGTDTQYF
size: few
J: TRBJ2-3
D: TRBD2
V: TRBV20-1

DNA: TGCGCCAGCAGCCTGAATACCCACGAGCAGTACTTC
CDR3: CASSLNTHEQYF
size: NA
J: TRBJ2-7
D: NA
V: TRBV5-1

DNA: TGTGCCAGCAGCCAATGGGGACAGGTCAAGGCCTACGAGCAGTACTTC
CDR3: CASSQWGQVKAYEQYF
size: NA
J: TRBJ2-7
D: TRBD1
V: TRBV7-9

DNA: TGCGCCAGCAGCTTCCATCTAGCGGGAAATGCAGATACGCAGTATTTT
CDR3: CASSFHLAGNADTQYF
size: few
J: TRBJ2-3
D: TRBD2
V: TRBV5-1

DNA: TGTGCCAGCAGTTTCGACGGCAATGAGCAGTTCTTC
CDR3: CASSFDGNEQFF
size: NA
J: TRBJ2-1
D: NA
V: TRBV28

DNA: TGTGCCAGCAGCTTAGGAACACTAGCGGGAGCTCAAGAGACCCAGTACTTC
CDR3: CASSLGTLAGAQETQYF
size: once
J: TRBJ2-5
D: TRBD2
V: TRBV7-6

DNA: TGTGCCATCAGTAAGGACACCTTAGGGTCACCCCTCCACTTT
CDR3: CAISKDTLGSPLHF
size: few
J: TRBJ1-6
D: NA
V: TRBV10-3

DNA: TGTGCCAGCACCTCGGCTGGGAACAGTTTGAATGAGCAGTTCTTC
CDR3: CASTSAGNSLNEQFF
size: NA
J: TRBJ2-1
D: NA
V: TRBV28

DNA: TGTGCCAGCTCACCGTCGAGGAGTGGCTACACCTTC
CDR3: CASSPSRSGYTF
size: NA
J: TRBJ1-2
D: NA
V: TRBV18

DNA: TGTGCCATCAGTGTCCCCATAGCGGGAGGGCCGCATGAGCAGTTCTTC
CDR3: CAISVPIAGGPHEQFF
size: few
J: TRBJ2-1
D: TRBD2
V: TRBV10-3

DNA: TGCAGTGCTAGGGACTATAGCTCCTACAATGAGCAGTTCTTC
CDR3: CSARDYSSYNEQFF
size: NA
J: TRBJ2-1
D: NA
V: TRBV20-1

DNA: TGCAGTGCGCAAAGGGGGCAGAGCAATCAGACCCAGCATTTT
CDR3: CSAQRGQSNQTQHF
size: NA
J: TRBJ1-5
D: TRBD1
V: TRBV20-1

DNA: TGCAGTGCTAGACCGACCCGGGGGAATTCACCCCTCCACTTT
CDR3: CSARPTRGNSPLHF
size: NA
J: TRBJ1-6
D: NA
V: TRBV20-1